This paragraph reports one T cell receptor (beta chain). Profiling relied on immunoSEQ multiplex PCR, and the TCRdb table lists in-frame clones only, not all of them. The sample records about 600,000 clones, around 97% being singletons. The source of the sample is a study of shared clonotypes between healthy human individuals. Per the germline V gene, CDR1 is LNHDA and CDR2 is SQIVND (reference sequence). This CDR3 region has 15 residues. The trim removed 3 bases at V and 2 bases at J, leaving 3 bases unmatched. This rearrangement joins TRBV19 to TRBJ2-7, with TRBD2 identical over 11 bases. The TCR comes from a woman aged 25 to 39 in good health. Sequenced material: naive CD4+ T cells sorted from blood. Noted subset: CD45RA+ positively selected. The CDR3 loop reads CASSMGTSGTYEQYF. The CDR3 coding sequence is TGTGCCAGTAGTATGGGGACTAGCGGAACCTACGAGCAGTACTTC.